This T cell receptor beta chain appears in the sequencing data of a study of T cells expressing NK-cell markers. The wider study: With respect to HCMV, seven of the eight sequenced donors were seropositive, and one was seronegative.

The CDR3 contains 16 residues. Germline V lookup: CDR1 LNHNV, CDR2 YYDKDF (reference sequence). As the method of synthesis, 5'RACE template switching with UMIs yielded TCR beta cDNA. TCRdb re-called the 5' RACE reads and catalogs CDR3 proteins one per entry, DNA excluded. Its clone listing holds about half a million distinct CDR3 sequences. The genes are TRBV15 and TRBJ2-5; TCRdb lists TRBD1, though no DNA is available to test this call. The sequenced sample was blood T cells: a sorted CD56 or NKG2C T cell subset, CD4+ or CD8+ T cells, or bulk PBMC T cells (not recorded which). This clonotype was sampled from a woman between 50 and 59 years old in good health. CDR3: CATREGVKGPQETQYF.